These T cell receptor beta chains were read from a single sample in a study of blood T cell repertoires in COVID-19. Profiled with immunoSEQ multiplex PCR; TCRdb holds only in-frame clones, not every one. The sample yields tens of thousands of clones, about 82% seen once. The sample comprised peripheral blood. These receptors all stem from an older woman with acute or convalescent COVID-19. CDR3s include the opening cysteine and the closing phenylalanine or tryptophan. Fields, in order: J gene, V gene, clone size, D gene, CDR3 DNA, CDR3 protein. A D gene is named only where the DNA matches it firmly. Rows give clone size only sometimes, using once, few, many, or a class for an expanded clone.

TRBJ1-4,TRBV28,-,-,TGTGCCAGCAGTATCCCCACAGGGCAGCGCGAAAAACTGTTTTTT,CASSIPTGQREKLFF
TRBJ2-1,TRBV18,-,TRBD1,TGTGCCAGCTCACCGAACAGGGGCGGAGAGCAGTTCTTC,CASSPNRGGEQFF
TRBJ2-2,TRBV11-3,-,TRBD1,TGTGCCAGCAGCTCGACAGGGGCCGGGGAGCTGTTTTTT,CASSSTGAGELFF
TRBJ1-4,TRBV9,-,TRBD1,TGTGCCAGCAGCGCATTGAGTATGGGACAGGGTGGTGAAAAACTGTTTTTT,CASSALSMGQGGEKLFF
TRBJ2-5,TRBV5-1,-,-,TGCGCCAGCAGCCCCCGGAGATCCTACCAAGAGACCCAGTACTTC,CASSPRRSYQETQYF
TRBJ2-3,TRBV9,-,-,TGTGCCAGCAGCGCTACTAGCTCAGATACGCAGTATTTT,CASSATSSDTQYF
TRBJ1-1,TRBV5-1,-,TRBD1,TGCGCCAGCAGCTCTGGACAGGGGGTTGTAGTTTTCTTT,CASSSGQGVVVFF
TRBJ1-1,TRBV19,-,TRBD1,TGTGCCAGTAGTCCGACAGGGCGGAACACTGAAGCTTTCTTT,CASSPTGRNTEAFF
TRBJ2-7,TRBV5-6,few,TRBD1,TGTGCCAGCAGCGTCGGACAGGGGAACTACGAGCAGTACTTC,CASSVGQGNYEQYF
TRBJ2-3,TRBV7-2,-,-,TGTGCCAGCAGCTTAGCTCCAGGGTCAGCTACGCAGTATTTT,CASSLAPGSATQYF
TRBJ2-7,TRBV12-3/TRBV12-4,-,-,TGTGCCAGCAGTTTAAGTTCTACCTACGAGCAGTACTTC,CASSLSSTYEQYF
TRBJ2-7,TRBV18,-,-,TGTGCCAGCTCACTCAGGGTTGACTCCTACGAGCAGTACTTC,CASSLRVDSYEQYF
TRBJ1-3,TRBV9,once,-,TGTGCCAGCAGCGTAGCCTATCGAGGGTCCCGGAACACCATATATTTT,CASSVAYRGSRNTIYF
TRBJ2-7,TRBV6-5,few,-,TGTGCCAGCCATTTGACTAGTTCAGGCGAGCAGTACTTC,CASHLTSSGEQYF
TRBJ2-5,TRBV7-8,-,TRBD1,TGTGCCAGCAGCTTAGTGCCAGGGGGATCTCGAGAGACCCAGTACTTC,CASSLVPGGSRETQYF
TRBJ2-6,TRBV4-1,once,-,TGCGCCAGCAGCCAAGAATGGGGGCAGTGGACCTCTGGGGCCAACGTCCTGACTTTC,CASSQEWGQWTSGANVLTF
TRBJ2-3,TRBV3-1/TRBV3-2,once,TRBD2,TGTGCCAGCAGCCAAGGACAACTAGCGGCAGATACGCAGTATTTT,CASSQGQLAADTQYF
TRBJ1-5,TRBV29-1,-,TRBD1,TGCAGCGTGGGACAGGGCGAGAATCAGCCCCAGCATTTT,CSVGQGENQPQHF
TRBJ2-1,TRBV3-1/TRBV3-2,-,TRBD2,TGTGCCAGCAGCCAAGGTAGCGGGAGTAGGTATGAGCAGTTCTTC,CASSQGSGSRYEQFF
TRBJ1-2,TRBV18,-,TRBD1,TGTGCCAGCTCAACGGACAGGGGAAATGGCTACACCTTC,CASSTDRGNGYTF
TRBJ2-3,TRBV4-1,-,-,TGCGCCAGCAGCCAAGTCTTCAACTCGAGGGGCACAGATACGCAGTATTTT,CASSQVFNSRGTDTQYF
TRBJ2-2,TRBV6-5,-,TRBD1,TGTGCCAGCAGTTACTCATCACAGGGGACCGGGGAGCTGTTTTTT,CASSYSSQGTGELFF
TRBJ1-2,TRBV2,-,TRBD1,TGTGCCAGCAGGTCCGGGACAGGGGGTGATGGCTACACCTTC,CASRSGTGGDGYTF
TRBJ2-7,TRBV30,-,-,TGTGCCTGGAGTGTAGGAGGGTTCGAGCAGTACTTC,CAWSVGGFEQYF
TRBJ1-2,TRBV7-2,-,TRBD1,TGTGCCAGCAGCTCAGGAGGGACAGGGCGTTCCTTTGGCTACACCTTC,CASSSGGTGRSFGYTF
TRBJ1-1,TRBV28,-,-,TGTGCCAGCGGGGGACTGGACACTGAAGCTTTCTTT,CASGGLDTEAFF
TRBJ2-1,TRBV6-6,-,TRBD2,TGTGCCAGCAGAAAAGAGCGGGGTAACTCTTACAATGAGCAGTTCTTC,CASRKERGNSYNEQFF
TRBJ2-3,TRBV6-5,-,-,TGTGCCAGCAGACCAAGCGGGCGCACAGATACGCAGTATTTT,CASRPSGRTDTQYF
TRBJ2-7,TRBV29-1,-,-,TGCAGCGTTGTTTCGGGGTCTGGCTACGAGCAGTACTTC,CSVVSGSGYEQYF
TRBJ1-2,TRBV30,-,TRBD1,TGTGCCTGGGTAAAACAGGGGAACTATGGCTACACCTTC,CAWVKQGNYGYTF
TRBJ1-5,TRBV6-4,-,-,TGTGCCAGCAGCCCGGAAATGGGACAACCCCAGCATTTT,CASSPEMGQPQHF
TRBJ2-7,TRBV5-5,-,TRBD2,TGTGCCAGCAGCTTGGCCTCGACTAGCGGGGGGTTTTACGAGCAGTACTTC,CASSLASTSGGFYEQYF
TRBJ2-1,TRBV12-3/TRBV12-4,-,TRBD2,TGTGCCAGCAGTCCGCAACTAGCGCTGTTCTTC,CASSPQLALFF
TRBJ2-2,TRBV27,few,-,TGTGCCAGCAGTTTAGGGACTGCGAACACCGGGGAGCTGTTTTTT,CASSLGTANTGELFF
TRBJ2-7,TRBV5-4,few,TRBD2,TGTGCCAGCAGCTTGGACGGTCCAACGGGGGGGCGGTACGAGCAGTACTTC,CASSLDGPTGGRYEQYF
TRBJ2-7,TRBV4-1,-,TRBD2,TGCGCCAGCAGCCCCCGGACTAGCGGAATCTACGAGCAGTACTTC,CASSPRTSGIYEQYF
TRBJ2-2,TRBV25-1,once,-,TGTGCCAGCAGTCGGGGGGCGGGTACCGGGGAGCTGTTTTTT,CASSRGAGTGELFF
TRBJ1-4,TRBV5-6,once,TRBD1,TGTGCCAGCAGCTCCACAGGGGTCAAGGAAAAACTGTTTTTT,CASSSTGVKEKLFF
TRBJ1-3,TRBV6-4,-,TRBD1,TGTGCCAGCAGTGACCCTGGGTCAGAGGACAGGGGGCGAGGCACCATATATTTT,CASSDPGSEDRGRGTIYF
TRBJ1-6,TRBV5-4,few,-,TGTGCCAGCAGCTTTGGAGATAATTCACCCCTCCACTTT,CASSFGDNSPLHF
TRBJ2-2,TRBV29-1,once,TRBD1,TGCAGCGTCACCTTGGGGACAGGGGAGTCCGGGGAGCTGTTTTTT,CSVTLGTGESGELFF
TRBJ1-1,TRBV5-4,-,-,TGTGCCAGCAGCTTGGGGAGAAACACTGAAGCTTTCTTT,CASSLGRNTEAFF
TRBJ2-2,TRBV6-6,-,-,TGTGCCAGCAGGATGGGACTGTCGAACACCGGGGAGCTGTTTTTT,CASRMGLSNTGELFF
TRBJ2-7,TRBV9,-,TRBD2,TGTGCCAGCAGCGCAGGGACTATCGGGACCTACGAGCAGTACTTC,CASSAGTIGTYEQYF
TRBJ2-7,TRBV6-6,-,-,TGTGCCAGCAGCTCAGACTTCGGCTACGAGCAGTACTTC,CASSSDFGYEQYF
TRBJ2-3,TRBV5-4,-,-,TGTGCCAGCAGCTTGGCCTCAAAGCGGAGCACAGATACGCAGTATTTT,CASSLASKRSTDTQYF
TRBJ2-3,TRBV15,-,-,TGTGCCACCAGCCGCGGGCCCGGCACAGATACGCAGTATTTT,CATSRGPGTDTQYF
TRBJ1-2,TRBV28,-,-,TGTGCCAGCAGTTTTTCAGGCTATGGCTACACCTTC,CASSFSGYGYTF
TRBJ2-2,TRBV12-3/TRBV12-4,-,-,TGTGCCAGCTCCATAGCTGCCGGGGAGCTGTTTTTT,CASSIAAGELFF
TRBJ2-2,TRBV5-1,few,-,TGCGCCAGCAGGAAACAGGGGAACACCGGGGAGCTGTTTTTT,CASRKQGNTGELFF
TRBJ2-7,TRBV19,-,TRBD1,TGTGCCAGTTCAGGGGGTTACGAGCAGTACTTC,CASSGGYEQYF
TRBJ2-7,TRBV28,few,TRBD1,TGTGCCAGCAGTTTAGGACAGGGGGCGCCTCCCTCCGAGCAGTACTTC,CASSLGQGAPPSEQYF
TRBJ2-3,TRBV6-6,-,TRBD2,TGTGCCAGCAGTCTCCCCCGCCCGGAAGGTTCCCGACTAGCGGGGGGGCGTCTCACAGATACGCAGTATTTT,CASSLPRPEGSRLAGGRLTDTQYF
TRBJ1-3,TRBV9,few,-,TGTGCCAGCAGCGTAGGCCCAGGGGCTGGAAACACCATATATTTT,CASSVGPGAGNTIYF